Listed below are T cell receptor beta chains from one sample, sequenced in a study of shared clonotypes between healthy human individuals. Sequenced by immunoSEQ multiplex PCR; TCRdb stores in-frame clones only, minus some. The repertoire consists of about 1 million clones, with 65% to 75% occurring once and the leading ten covering about 1.5%. Sequenced material: memory CD4+ T cells sorted from blood. The receptors were gathered from a man aged 18 to 29 in good health. Each CDR3 is given with its conserved first and last residue. The D gene is left open where the match is weak. Clone size is shown for a subset of rows, as once, few, many or a class of expanded clone.

>TRBV5-4|-|TRBJ1-6|-
CASSSRGGNNSPLHF
TGTGCCAGCAGCTCCCGAGGGGGTAATAATTCACCCCTCCACTTT
>TRBV21-1|few|TRBJ2-1|-
CASSSLGTSGTRASYNEQFF
TGTGCCAGCAGCTCCCTAGGGACTAGCGGGACCCGGGCGTCCTACAATGAGCAGTTCTTC
>TRBV7-9|-|TRBJ1-1|-
CASSPGPLLTNTEAFF
TGTGCCAGCAGCCCCGGCCCCTTGTTGACGAACACTGAAGCTTTCTTT
>TRBV5-1|-|TRBJ2-2|-
CASSFATNTGELFF
TGCGCCAGCAGCTTCGCCACCAACACCGGGGAGCTGTTTTTT
>TRBV6-1|-|TRBJ1-5|TRBD1
CASSERGTGHSNQPQHF
TGTGCCAGCAGTGAAAGGGGGACAGGACATAGCAATCAGCCCCAGCATTTT
>TRBV7-9|-|TRBJ2-1|-
CASSRSAYNEQFF
TGTGCCAGCAGCCGCTCTGCCTACAATGAGCAGTTCTTC
>TRBV7-2|-|TRBJ1-3|-
CASSVRGADTIYF
TGTGCCAGCAGTGTCCGGGGGGCGGACACCATATATTTT
>TRBV5-1|-|TRBJ2-1|-
CASSHRGRDNEQFF
TGCGCCAGCAGCCACCGGGGGCGCGACAATGAGCAGTTCTTC
>TRBV7-9|-|TRBJ1-6|TRBD1
CASSLTGPQSPLHF
TGTGCCAGCAGCCTGACAGGGCCCCAATCACCCCTCCACTTT
>TRBV11-2|-|TRBJ2-2|-
CASSVDRTGELFF
TGTGCCAGCAGCGTGGACCGCACCGGGGAGCTGTTTTTT
>TRBV5-5|few|TRBJ2-5|-
CASSLEWGQETQYF
TGTGCCAGCAGCTTGGAGTGGGGCCAAGAGACCCAGTACTTC
>TRBV19|few|TRBJ1-4|-
CASSIDHLNEKLFF
TGTGCCAGTAGTATAGATCATCTTAATGAAAAACTGTTTTTT
>TRBV7-2|-|TRBJ1-5|-
CASSLGPQGPGQPQHF
TGTGCCAGCAGCTTAGGCCCACAGGGTCCAGGGCAGCCCCAGCATTTT
>TRBV28|-|TRBJ1-1|-
CASSSARGGNTEAFF
TGTGCCAGCAGTTCGGCGCGGGGGGGGAACACTGAAGCTTTCTTT
>TRBV11-2|-|TRBJ2-3|TRBD2
CASSLTTSGRRDTQYF
TGTGCCAGCAGCTTAACGACTAGCGGGAGGAGAGATACGCAGTATTTT
>TRBV9|-|TRBJ1-4|-
CASSPRGGAANEKLFF
TGTGCCAGCAGCCCCAGGGGTGGGGCTGCTAATGAAAAACTGTTTTTT
>TRBV7-6|-|TRBJ2-7|-
CASSLVAEPYEQYF
TGTGCCAGCAGCTTAGTGGCGGAACCCTACGAGCAGTACTTC
>TRBV5-4|-|TRBJ2-1|-
CASSPTITSYNEQFF
TGTGCCAGCAGCCCCACTATAACCTCCTACAATGAGCAGTTCTTC
>TRBV7-2|-|TRBJ2-1|-
CASSRELGFYNEQFF
TGTGCCAGCAGCCGAGAATTAGGGTTTTACAATGAGCAGTTCTTC
>TRBV15|-|TRBJ2-7|-
CATSKGLSYEQYF
TGTGCCACCAGCAAGGGACTCTCCTACGAGCAGTACTTC
>TRBV2|-|TRBJ2-3|TRBD2
CASNGGADTQYF
TGTGCCAGCAACGGGGGGGCAGATACGCAGTATTTT